This section outlines one T cell receptor (beta chain) sequence together with its context. Its specificity is unknown. Data came from immunoSEQ multiplex PCR; TCRdb stores just in-frame clones and leaves some out. Seen here are some 61,000 clones, roughly 76% observed once, and the top ten hold more than 0.9%. The data stem from a study of vaccination effects on CD4 cells after COVID-19. Using viral peptide pools, the ViraFEST assay grew out antigen-specific CD4+ T cells prior to sequencing. The authors isolated CD4+ T cells after about eleven days of culture. Participants were given two doses of BNT162b2 or mRNA-1273 vaccine. IL-2 medium took the place of half the medium on both days 3 and 7. The germline V gene encodes CDR1 MNHEY and CDR2 SVGEGT. Trimming removed 1 base at V and 2 bases at J, with 18 bases between. CDR3 length: 17 residues.

The clonotype originates from a human donor who received a COVID-19 vaccine. The chain uses TRBV6-2 or TRBV6-3 and TRBJ2-7; D is undetermined. Sequences were derived from CD4+ T cells from PBMCs cultured with HCoV-OC43 spike peptides, sampled after COVID-19 vaccination. The subset here: HCoV-OC43 spike overlapping peptide pool stimulation. The CDR3 loop is CASSYLIAGGNPYEQYF. CDR3 in DNA: TGTGCCAGCAGTTACTTAATAGCAGGTGGCAACCCCTACGAGCAGTACTTC.